This T cell receptor beta chain originates from a study of neurological immune-mediated disorders. Study results and caveats: Patients with HTLV-1-associated myelopathy had the highest level of TCR clonal expansion, whereas patients with multiple sclerosis had the lowest level, falling beneath the level found in healthy controls.

The cDNA was generated through 5'RACE incorporating 10-nucleotide random UMIs. Every sequencing run gave over 200 million TCR-beta sequences, taken from 15-18 subjects. One entry per CDR3 protein, called by TCRdb with MiXCR from the 5' RACE reads. Of 40,000 to 60,000 distinct CDR3 sequences detected, about 3.7% appear once; the ten largest clones hold about 5.4%. CDR3 size: 15 residues. In germline, CDR1 is SGHVS, CDR2 FNYEAQ. The V and J ends lost 3 bases and 5 bases respectively, with 13 bases between them. This clonotype has a count of ten or more. What it recognizes is unknown. The specimen sequenced was PBMCs. The V call is TRBV7-6, the J call TRBJ1-4; D is unresolved. This sequence originates from a man in his forties with multiple sclerosis. The DNA for the CDR3 is TGTGCCAGCAGCTTCTTGACGGACTCAAATGAAAAACTGTTTTTT. Its protein is CASSFLTDSNEKLFF.